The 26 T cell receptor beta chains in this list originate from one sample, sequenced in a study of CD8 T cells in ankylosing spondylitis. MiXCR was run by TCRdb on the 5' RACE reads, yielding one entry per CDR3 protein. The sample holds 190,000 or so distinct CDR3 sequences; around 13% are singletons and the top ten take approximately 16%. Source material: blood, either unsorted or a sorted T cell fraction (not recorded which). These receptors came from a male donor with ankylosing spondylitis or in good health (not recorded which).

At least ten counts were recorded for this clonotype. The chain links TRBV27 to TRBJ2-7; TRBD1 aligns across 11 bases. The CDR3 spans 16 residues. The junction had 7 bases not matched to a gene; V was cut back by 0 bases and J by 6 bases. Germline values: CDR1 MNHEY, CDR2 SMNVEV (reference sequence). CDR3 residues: CASSLSPGQGAGEQYF. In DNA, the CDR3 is TGTGCCAGCAGTTTATCACCCGGACAGGGGGCGGGCGAGCAGTACTTC.

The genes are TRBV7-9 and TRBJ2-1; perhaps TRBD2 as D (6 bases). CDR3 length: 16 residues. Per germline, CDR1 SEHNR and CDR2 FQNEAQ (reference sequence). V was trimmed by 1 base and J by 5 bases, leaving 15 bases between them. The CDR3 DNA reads TGTGCCAGCAGCTTAGATTCGGGCGCGGGGCACAATGAGCAGTTCTTC. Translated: CASSLDSGAGHNEQFF.

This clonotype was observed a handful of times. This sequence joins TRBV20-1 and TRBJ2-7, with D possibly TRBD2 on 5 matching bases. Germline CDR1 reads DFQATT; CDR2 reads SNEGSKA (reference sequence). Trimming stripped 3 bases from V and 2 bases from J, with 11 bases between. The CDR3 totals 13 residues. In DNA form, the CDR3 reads TGCAGTGCTAGGGAGGAGCCCCCCTACGAGCAGTACTTC. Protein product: CSAREEPPYEQYF.

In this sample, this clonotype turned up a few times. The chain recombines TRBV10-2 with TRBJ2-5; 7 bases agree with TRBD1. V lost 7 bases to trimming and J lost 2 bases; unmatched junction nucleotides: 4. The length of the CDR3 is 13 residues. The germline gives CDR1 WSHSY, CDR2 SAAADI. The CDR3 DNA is TGCGCCAGCAAGGGGGCAGCACAAGAGACCCAGTACTTC. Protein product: CASKGAAQETQYF.

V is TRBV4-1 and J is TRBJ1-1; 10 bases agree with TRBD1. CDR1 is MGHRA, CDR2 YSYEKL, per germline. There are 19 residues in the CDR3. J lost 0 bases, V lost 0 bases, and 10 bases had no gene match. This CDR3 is CASSQDPGQGNKVNTEAFF. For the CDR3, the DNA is TGCGCCAGCAGCCAAGATCCGGGACAGGGGAATAAGGTGAACACTGAAGCTTTCTTT.

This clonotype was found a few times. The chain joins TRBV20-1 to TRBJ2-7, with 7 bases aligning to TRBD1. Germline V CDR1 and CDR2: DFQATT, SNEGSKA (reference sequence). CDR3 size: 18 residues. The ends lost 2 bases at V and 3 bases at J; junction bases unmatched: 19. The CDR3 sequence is CSARYSPLKGTVLYEQYF. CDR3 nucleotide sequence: TGCAGTGCTAGATATTCCCCGCTAAAAGGGACAGTTCTCTACGAGCAGTACTTC.

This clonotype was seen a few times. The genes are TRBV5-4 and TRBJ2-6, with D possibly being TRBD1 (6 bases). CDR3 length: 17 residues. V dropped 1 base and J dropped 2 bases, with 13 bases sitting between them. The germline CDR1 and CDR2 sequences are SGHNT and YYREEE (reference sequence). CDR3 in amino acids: CASSLRQGLAGANVLTF. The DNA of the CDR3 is TGTGCCAGCAGCTTGCGGCAGGGGTTGGCTGGGGCCAACGTCCTGACTTTC.

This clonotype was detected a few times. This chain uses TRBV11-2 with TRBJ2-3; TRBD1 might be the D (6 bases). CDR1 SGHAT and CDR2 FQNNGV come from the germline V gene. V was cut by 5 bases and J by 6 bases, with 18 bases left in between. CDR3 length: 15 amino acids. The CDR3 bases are TGTGCCAGCAGCCCAGGGGTCAGAGGGTCGGATACGCAGTATTTT. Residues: CASSPGVRGSDTQYF.

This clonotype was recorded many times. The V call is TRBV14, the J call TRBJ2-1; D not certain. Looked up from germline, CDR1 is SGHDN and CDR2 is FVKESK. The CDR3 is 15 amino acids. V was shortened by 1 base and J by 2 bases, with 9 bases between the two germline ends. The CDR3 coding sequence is TGTGCCAGCAGCCAAGTGCCGGTTACCTACAATGAGCAGTTCTTC. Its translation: CASSQVPVTYNEQFF.

CDR3 nucleotides: TGTGCCAGCCTTAGCGGGGATAACAATGAGCAGTTCTTC. It specifies CASLSGDNNEQFF. The chain carries TRBV5-5 and TRBJ2-1; 8 bases fit TRBD2. Trimming removed 7 bases from V and 5 bases from J; junction bases left unmatched: 5. The CDR3 length is 13 residues. Germline CDR1 SGHKS, CDR2 YYEKEE (reference sequence).

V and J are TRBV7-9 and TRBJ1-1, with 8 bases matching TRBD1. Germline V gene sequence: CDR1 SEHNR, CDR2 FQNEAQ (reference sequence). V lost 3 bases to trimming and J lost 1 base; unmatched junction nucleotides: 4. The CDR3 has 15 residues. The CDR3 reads CASSFGQGQNTEAFF. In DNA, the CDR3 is TGTGCCAGCAGCTTCGGACAGGGACAGAACACTGAAGCTTTCTTT.

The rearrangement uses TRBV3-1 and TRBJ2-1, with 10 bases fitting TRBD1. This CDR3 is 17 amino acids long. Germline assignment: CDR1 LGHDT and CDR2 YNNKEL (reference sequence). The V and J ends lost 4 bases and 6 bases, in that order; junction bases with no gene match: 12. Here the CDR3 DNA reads TGTGCCAGCAGCCCCCGGGACCGGGACAGGGGCCCCAATGAGCAGTTCTTC. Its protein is CASSPRDRDRGPNEQFF.

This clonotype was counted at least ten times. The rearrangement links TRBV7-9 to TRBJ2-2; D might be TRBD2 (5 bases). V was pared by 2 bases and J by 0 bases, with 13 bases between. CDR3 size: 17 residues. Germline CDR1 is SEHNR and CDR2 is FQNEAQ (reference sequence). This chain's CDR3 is CASSLMMDSANTGELFF. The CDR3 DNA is TGTGCCAGCAGCTTAATGATGGATAGCGCGAACACCGGGGAGCTGTTTTTT.

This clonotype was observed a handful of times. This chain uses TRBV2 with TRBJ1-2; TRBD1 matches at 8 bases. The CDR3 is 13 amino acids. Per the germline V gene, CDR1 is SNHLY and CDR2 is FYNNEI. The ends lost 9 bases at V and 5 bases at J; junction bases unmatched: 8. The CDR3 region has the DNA TGTGCCAGTTACAGGGGGTCTACGTATGGCTACACCTTC. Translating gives CASYRGSTYGYTF.

CDR3 amino acids: CATSGPGLGYEQYF. In DNA, the CDR3 is TGTGCCACCAGCGGTCCGGGACTAGGCTACGAGCAGTACTTC. The chain has TRBV15 and TRBJ2-7; TRBD2 matches 8 bases. This CDR3 contains 14 residues. Germline V gives CDR1 LNHNV, CDR2 YYDKDF (reference sequence). After removal of 5 bases from V and 3 bases from J, the junction contained 6 bases not matched to a gene. The full variable domain, rest sourced from reference TRBV15 and TRBJ2-7, is DAMVIQNPRYQVTQFGKPVTLSCSQTLNHNVMYWYQQKSSQAPKLLFHYYDKDFNNEADTPDNFQSRRPNTSFCFLDIRSPGLGDTAMYLCATSGPGLGYEQYFGPGTRLTVT.

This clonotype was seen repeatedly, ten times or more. This CDR3 reads CASSLSSSGLYQETQYF. CDR3 nucleotides: TGTGCCAGCAGTTTATCTTCGAGCGGACTGTACCAAGAGACCCAGTACTTC. The chain couples TRBV27 to TRBJ2-5, with D possibly being TRBD2 (5 bases). V gave up 0 bases and J gave up 0 bases, with 14 bases separating them. Germline lookup yields CDR1 MNHEY and CDR2 SMNVEV (reference sequence). CDR3 length equals 17 residues.

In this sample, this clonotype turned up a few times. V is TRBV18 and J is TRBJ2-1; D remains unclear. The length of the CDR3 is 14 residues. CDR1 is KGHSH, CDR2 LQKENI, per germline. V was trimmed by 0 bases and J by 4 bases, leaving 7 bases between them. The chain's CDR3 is CASSPPSAYNEQFF. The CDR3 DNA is TGTGCCAGCTCACCACCAAGCGCATACAATGAGCAGTTCTTC.

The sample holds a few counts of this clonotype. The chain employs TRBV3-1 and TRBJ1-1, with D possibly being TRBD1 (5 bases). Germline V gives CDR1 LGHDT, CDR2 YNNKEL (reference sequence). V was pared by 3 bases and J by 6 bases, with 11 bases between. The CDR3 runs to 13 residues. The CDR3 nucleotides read TGTGCCAGCAGCCACCCGGGGACGGCTGAAGCTTTCTTT. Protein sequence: CASSHPGTAEAFF.

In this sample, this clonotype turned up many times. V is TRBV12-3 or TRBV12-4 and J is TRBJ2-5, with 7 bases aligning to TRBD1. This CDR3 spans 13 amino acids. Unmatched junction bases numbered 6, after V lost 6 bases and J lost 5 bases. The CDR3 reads CASRGGQEETQYF. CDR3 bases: TGTGCCAGCAGGGGCGGACAGGAGGAGACCCAGTACTTC.

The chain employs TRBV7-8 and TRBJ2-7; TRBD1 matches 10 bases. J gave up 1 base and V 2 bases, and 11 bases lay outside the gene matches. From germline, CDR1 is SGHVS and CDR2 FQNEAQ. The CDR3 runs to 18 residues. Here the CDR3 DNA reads TGTGCCAGCAGCTTACATGTCGGGACAGGGGCCGTATCCTACGAGCAGTACTTC. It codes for CASSLHVGTGAVSYEQYF.

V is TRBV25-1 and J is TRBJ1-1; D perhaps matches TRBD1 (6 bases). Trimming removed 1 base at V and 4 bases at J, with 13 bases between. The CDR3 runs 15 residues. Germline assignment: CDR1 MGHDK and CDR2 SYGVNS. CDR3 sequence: CASSEWRGRSTEAFF. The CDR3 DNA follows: TGTGCCAGCAGTGAATGGCGGGGGCGGAGCACTGAAGCTTTCTTT.

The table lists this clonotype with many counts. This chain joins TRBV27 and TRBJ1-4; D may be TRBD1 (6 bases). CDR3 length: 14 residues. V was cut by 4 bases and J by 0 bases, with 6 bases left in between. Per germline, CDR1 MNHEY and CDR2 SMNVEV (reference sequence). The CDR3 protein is CASSWTATNEKLFF. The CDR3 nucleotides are TGTGCCAGCAGTTGGACAGCAACTAATGAAAAACTGTTTTTT.

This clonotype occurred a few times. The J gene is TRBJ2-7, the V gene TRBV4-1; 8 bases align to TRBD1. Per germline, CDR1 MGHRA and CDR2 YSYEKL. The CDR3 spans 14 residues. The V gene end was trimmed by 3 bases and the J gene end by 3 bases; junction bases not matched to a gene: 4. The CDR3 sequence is CASSHLGQGYEQYF. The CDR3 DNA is TGCGCCAGCAGCCACCTTGGACAGGGCTACGAGCAGTACTTC.

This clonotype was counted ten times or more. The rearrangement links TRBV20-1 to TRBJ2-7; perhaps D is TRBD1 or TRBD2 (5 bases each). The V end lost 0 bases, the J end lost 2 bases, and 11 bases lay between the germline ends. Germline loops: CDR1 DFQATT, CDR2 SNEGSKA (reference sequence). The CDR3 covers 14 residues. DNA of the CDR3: TGCAGTGCTAGAGAGGGGGACCCTGCCTACGAGCAGTACTTC. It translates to CSAREGDPAYEQYF.

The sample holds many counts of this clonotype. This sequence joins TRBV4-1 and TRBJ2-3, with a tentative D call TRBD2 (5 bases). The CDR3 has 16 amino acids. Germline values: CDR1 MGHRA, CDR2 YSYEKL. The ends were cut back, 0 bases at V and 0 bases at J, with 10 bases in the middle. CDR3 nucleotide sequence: TGCGCCAGCAGCCAAGACAGCGGTCCTAGCACAGATACGCAGTATTTT. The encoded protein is CASSQDSGPSTDTQYF.

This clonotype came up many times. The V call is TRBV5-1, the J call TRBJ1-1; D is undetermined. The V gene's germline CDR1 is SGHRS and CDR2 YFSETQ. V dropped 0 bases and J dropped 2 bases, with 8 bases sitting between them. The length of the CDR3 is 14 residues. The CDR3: CASSLGTENTEAFF. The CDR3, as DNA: TGCGCCAGCAGCTTGGGTACGGAAAACACTGAAGCTTTCTTT.